This T cell receptor beta chain derives from a study of T cell responses to AZD1222 COVID-19 vaccine. Produced via immunoSEQ multiplex PCR; TCRdb's table is partial and in-frame only. The sample shows roughly 120,000 clones, 70% to 90% of them seen only once. V lost 2 bases and J lost 2, with 13 bases in between. The germline V gene encodes CDR1 SGHRS and CDR2 YFSETQ. CDR3 length: 16 amino acids. This material consisted of peripheral blood, taken 28 days after the second AZD1222 dose. This sequence joins TRBV5-1 and TRBJ2-2, with D possibly TRBD1 on 6 matching bases. The source is an adult who received the AZD1222 COVID-19 vaccine. The CDR3 region has the DNA TGCGCCAGCAGCTTAGAAACAGGGCGAAACACCGGGGAGCTGTTTTTT. It encodes CASSLETGRNTGELFF.